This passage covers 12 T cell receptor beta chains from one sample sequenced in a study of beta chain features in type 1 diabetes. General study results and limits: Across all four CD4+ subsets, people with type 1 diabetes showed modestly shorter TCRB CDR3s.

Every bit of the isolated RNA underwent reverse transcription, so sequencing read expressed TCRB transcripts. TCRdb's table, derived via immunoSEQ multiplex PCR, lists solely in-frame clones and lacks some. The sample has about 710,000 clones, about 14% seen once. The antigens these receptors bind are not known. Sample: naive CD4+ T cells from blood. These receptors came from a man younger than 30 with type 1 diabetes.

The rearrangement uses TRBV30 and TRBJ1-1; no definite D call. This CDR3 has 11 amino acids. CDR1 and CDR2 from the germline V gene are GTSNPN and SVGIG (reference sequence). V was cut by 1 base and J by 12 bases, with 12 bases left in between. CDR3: CAWSAPGRTFF. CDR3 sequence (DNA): TGTGCCTGGAGTGCCCCAGGTAGAACTTTCTTT.

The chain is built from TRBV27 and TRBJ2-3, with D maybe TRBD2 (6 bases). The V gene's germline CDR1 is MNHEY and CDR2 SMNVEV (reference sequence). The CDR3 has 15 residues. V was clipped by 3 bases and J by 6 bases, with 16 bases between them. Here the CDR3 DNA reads TGTGCCAGCAGTTTCGGGAGCGGGTTAACTGATACGCAGTATTTT. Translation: CASSFGSGLTDTQYF.

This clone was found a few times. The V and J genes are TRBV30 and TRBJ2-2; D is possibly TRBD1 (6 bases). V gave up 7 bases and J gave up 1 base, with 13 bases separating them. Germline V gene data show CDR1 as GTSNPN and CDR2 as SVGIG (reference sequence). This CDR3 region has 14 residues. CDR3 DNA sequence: TGTGCCTCGGTGGGGGCTTGGAACACCGGGGAGCTGTTTTTT. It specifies CASVGAWNTGELFF.

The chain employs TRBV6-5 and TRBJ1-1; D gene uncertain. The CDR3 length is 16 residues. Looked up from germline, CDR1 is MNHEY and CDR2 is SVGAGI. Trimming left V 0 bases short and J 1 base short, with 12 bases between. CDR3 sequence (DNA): TGTGCCAGCAGTTACTCGAGGACTCCGTGGAACACTGAAGCTTTCTTT. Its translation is CASSYSRTPWNTEAFF.

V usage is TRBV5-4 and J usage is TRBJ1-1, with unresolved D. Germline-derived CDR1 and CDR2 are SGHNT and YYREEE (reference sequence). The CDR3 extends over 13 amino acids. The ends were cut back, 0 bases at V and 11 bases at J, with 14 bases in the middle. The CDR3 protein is CASSLAGAIQAFF. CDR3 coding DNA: TGTGCCAGCAGCTTGGCCGGAGCTATCCAGGCTTTCTTT.

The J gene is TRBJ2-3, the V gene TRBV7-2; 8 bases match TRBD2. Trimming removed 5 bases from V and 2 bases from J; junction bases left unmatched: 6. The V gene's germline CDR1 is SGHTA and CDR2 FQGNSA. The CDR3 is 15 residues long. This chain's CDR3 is CASSRTSGYTDTQYF. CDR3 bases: TGTGCCAGCAGCCGAACTAGCGGCTACACAGATACGCAGTATTTT.

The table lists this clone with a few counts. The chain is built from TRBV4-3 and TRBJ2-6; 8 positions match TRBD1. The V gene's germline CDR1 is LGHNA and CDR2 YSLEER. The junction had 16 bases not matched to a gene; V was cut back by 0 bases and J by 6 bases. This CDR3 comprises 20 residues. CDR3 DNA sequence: TGCGCCAGCAGCCAAGAAGCAGGGGGCGGAAGATGGGTTCAGGCCAACGTCCTGACTTTC. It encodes CASSQEAGGGRWVQANVLTF.

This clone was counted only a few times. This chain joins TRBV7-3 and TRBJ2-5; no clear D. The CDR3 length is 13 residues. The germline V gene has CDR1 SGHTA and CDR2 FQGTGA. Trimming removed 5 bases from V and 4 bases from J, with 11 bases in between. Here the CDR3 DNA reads TGTGCCAGCAGCCAACAGCGTGGAGAGACCCAGTACTTC. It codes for CASSQQRGETQYF.

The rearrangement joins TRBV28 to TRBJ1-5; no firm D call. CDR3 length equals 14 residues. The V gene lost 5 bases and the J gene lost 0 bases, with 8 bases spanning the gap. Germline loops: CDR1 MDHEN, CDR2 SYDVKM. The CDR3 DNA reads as TGTGCCAGCAGTCCTGAGTATAGCAATCAGCCCCAGCATTTT. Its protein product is CASSPEYSNQPQHF. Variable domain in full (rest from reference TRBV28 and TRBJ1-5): DVKVTQSSRYLVKRTGEKVFLECVQDMDHENMFWYRQDPGLGLRLIYFSYDVKMKEKGDIPEGYSVSREKKERFSLILESASTNQTSMYLCASSPEYSNQPQHFGDGTRLSIL.

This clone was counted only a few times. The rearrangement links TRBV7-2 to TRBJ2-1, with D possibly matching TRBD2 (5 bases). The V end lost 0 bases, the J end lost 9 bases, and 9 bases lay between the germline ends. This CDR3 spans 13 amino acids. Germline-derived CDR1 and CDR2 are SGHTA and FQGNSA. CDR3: CASSLAGEGEQFF. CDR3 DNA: TGTGCCAGCAGCTTAGCGGGAGAGGGTGAGCAGTTCTTC.

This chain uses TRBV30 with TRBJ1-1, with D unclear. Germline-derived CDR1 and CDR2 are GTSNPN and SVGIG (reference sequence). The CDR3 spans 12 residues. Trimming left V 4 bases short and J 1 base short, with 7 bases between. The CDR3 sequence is CAWKGSNTEAFF. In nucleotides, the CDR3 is TGTGCCTGGAAAGGGTCGAACACTGAAGCTTTCTTT.

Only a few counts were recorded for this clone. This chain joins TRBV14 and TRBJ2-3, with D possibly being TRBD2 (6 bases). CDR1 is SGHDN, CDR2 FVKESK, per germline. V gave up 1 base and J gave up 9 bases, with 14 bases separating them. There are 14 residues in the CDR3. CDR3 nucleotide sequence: TGTGCCAGCAGCCAAGGGAACCCGGCGGGGACGCAGTATTTT. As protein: CASSQGNPAGTQYF.